This TCR beta chain was captured in a study of control samples from healthy donors and cancer patients. Method: immunoSEQ multiplex PCR; TCRdb's copy keeps in-frame clones and lacks some. The sample includes around 90,000 clones, around 85% seen only once; the top ten take 2% to 2.5%. The CDR3 is made up of 15 amino acids. Trimming left V 3 bases short and J 5 bases short, with 16 bases between. CDR1 is KGHSH and CDR2 is LQKENI in the germline V gene. The sample holds a few counts of this clone. This chain connects TRBV18 to TRBJ2-5; D may match TRBD1 or TRBD2 (5 bases each). The source material was blood. This sequence originates from a woman aged 40 to 55 in good health. The CDR3 region is CASSPVRDLEETQYF. DNA for the CDR3: TGTGCCAGCTCACCGGTTCGGGACCTCGAGGAGACCCAGTACTTC.